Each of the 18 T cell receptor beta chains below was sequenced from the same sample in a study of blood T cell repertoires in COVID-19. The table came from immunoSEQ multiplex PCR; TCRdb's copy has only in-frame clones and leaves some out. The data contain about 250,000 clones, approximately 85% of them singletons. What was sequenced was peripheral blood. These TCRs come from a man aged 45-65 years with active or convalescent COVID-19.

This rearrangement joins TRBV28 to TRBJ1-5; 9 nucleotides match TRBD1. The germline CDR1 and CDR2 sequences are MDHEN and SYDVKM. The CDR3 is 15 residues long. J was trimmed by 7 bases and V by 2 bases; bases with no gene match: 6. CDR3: CASSLRDRDVQPQHF. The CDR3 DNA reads TGTGCCAGCAGTTTAAGGGACAGGGACGTACAGCCCCAGCATTTT. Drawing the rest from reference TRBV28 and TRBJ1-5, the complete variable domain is DVKVTQSSRYLVKRTGEKVFLECVQDMDHENMFWYRQDPGLGLRLIYFSYDVKMKEKGDIPEGYSVSREKKERFSLILESASTNQTSMYLCASSLRDRDVQPQHFGDGTRLSIL.

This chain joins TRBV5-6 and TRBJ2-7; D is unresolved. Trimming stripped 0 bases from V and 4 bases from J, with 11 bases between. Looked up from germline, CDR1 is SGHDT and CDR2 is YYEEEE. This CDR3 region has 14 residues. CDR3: CASSLGQVAYEQYF. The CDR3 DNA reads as TGTGCCAGCAGCTTGGGGCAGGTCGCTTACGAGCAGTACTTC.

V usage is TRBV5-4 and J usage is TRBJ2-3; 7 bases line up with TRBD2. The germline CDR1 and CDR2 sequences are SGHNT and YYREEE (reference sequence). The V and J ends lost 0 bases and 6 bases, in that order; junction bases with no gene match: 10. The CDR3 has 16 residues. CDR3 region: CASSLAASGVSDTQYF. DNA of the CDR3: TGTGCCAGCAGCTTGGCGGCTAGCGGCGTAAGTGATACGCAGTATTTT. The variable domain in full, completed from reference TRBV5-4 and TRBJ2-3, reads ETGVTQSPTHLIKTRGQQVTLRCSSQSGHNTVSWYQQALGQGPQFIFQYYREEENGRGNFPPRFSGLQFPNYSSELNVNALELDDSALYLCASSLAASGVSDTQYFGPGTRLTVL.

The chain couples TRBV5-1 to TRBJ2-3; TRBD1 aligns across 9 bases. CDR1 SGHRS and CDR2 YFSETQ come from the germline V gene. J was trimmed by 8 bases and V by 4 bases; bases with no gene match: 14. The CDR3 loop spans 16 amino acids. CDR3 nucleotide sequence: TGCGCCAGCAGCACCTGGACAGGGGCAGGGGGGGGTACGCAGTATTTT. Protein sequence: CASSTWTGAGGGTQYF.

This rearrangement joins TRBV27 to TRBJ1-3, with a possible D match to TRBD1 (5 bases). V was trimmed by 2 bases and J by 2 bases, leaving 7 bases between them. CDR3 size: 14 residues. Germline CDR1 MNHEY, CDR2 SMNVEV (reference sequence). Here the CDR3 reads CASSLRQTGNTIYF. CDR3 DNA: TGTGCCAGCAGTTTAAGACAGACTGGAAACACCATATATTTT.

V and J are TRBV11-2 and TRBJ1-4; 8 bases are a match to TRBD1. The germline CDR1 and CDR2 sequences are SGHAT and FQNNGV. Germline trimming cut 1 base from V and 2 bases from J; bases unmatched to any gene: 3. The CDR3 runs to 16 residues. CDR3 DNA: TGTGCCAGCAGCTTAGGACAGGGGACGACTAATGAAAAACTGTTTTTT. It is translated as CASSLGQGTTNEKLFF.

The CDR3, as DNA: TGTGCCAGCAGCCCCATCCGGGACAGTACCTACGAGCAGTACTTC. Encoded protein: CASSPIRDSTYEQYF. The chain links TRBV5-4 to TRBJ2-7; 7 bases line up with TRBD1. The trim removed 4 bases at V and 2 bases at J, leaving 9 bases unmatched. The CDR3 has 15 amino acids. CDR1 is SGHNT and CDR2 is YYREEE in the germline V gene (reference sequence).

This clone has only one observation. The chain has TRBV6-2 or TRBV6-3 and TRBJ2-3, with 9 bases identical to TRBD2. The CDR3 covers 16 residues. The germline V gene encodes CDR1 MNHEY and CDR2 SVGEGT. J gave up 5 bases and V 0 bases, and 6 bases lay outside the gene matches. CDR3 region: CASSYSRAGGKDTQYF. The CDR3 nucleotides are TGTGCCAGCAGTTACTCCCGAGCGGGAGGCAAAGATACGCAGTATTTT.

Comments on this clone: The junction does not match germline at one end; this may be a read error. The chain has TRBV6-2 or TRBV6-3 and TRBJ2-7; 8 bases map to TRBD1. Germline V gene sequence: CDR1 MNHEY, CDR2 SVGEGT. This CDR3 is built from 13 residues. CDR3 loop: CASSYGDRPMRDF. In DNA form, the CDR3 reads TGTGCCAGCAGTTACGGGGACAGGCCAATGAGGGACTTC.

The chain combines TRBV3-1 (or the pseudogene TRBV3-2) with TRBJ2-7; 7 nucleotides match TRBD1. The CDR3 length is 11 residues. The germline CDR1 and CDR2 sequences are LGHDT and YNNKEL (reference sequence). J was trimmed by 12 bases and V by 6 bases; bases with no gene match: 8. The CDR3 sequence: CASRHRGETYF. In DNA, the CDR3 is TGTGCCAGCAGACACAGGGGCGAAACGTACTTC.

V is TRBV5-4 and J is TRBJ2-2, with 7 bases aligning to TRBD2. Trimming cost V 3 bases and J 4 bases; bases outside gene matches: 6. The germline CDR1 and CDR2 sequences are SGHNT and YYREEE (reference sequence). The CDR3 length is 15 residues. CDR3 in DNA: TGTGCCAGCAGCTGGGGAGGGGTTAGCACCGGGGAGCTGTTTTTT. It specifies CASSWGGVSTGELFF.

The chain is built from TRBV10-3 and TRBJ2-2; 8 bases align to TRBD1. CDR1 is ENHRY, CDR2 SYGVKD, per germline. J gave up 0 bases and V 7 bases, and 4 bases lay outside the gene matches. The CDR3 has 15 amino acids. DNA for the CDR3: TGTGCCATCAAGGCAGGGGGCGCGAACACCGGGGAGCTGTTTTTT. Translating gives CAIKAGGANTGELFF.

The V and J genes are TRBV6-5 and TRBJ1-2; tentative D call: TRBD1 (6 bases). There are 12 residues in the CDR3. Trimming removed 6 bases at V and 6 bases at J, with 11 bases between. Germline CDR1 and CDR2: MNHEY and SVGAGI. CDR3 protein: CASRGHDHGYTF. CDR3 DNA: TGTGCCAGCAGGGGACATGACCATGGCTACACCTTC.

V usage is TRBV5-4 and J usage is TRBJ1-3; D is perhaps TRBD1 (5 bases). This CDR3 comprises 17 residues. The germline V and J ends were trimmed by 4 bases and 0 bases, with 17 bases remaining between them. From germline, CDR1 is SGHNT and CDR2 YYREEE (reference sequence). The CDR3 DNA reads TGTGCCAGCAGCATGGACGGCAGGGTAAACTCTGGAAACACCATATATTTT. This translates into CASSMDGRVNSGNTIYF.

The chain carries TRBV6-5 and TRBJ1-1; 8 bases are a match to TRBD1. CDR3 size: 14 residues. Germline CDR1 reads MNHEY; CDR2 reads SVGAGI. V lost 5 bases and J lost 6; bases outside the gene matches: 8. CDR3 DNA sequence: TGTGCCAGCAGTCTTTCAGGGGGCATAGCTGAAGCTTTCTTT. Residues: CASSLSGGIAEAFF.

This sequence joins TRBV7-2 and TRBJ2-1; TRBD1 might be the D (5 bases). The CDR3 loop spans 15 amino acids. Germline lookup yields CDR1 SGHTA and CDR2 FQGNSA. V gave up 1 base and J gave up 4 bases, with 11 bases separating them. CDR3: CASSLGQGRYNEQFF. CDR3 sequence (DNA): TGTGCCAGCAGCTTAGGGCAGGGTAGGTACAATGAGCAGTTCTTC.

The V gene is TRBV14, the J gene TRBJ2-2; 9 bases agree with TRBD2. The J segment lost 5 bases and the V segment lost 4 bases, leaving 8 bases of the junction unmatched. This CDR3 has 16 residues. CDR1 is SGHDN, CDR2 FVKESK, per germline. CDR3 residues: CASSPIAGVRTGELFF. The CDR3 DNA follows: TGTGCCAGCAGCCCGATAGCGGGAGTTAGAACCGGGGAGCTGTTTTTT.

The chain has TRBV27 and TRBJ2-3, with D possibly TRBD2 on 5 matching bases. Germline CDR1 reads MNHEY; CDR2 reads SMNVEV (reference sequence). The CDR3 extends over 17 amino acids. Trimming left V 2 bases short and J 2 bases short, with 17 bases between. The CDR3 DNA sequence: TGTGCCAGCAGTTTAGTCGGCGCTAGCTTACCCACAGATACGCAGTATTTT. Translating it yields CASSLVGASLPTDTQYF.